The following is a T cell receptor beta chain sequence with its context. Methods used by the authors: Nucleated cell number was recorded as an estimate derived from reference gene primer amplification. Sequencing was performed with immunoSEQ multiplex PCR; in TCRdb, only in-frame clones are kept and a portion is missing. The DNA was the basis for D and trimming; V, J and clone size are from that table. Among around 240,000 clones listed, around 83% were seen once. Germline lookup yields CDR1 SEHNR and CDR2 FQNEAQ (reference sequence). This CDR3 has 14 amino acids. Trimming removed 1 base at V and 4 bases at J, with 7 bases between. The data belong to a study of blood T cell repertoires in COVID-19. Study information: Specimens from acute and convalescent COVID-19 originated in the United States, Italy and Spain. Sources were T cells, B-cell-depleted T cells, or PBMCs; the material itself was cDNA or gDNA.

The sequenced sample consisted of peripheral blood. The receptor's source is a woman aged 40 to 50 who had recovered from COVID-19. The genes are TRBV7-9 and TRBJ1-4, with a weak D call TRBD1 (5 bases). The CDR3 DNA reads TGTGCCAGCAGCTTAGGACAGCTTAATGAAAAACTGTTTTTT. It codes for CASSLGQLNEKLFF.